These 10 T cell receptor beta chains were sequenced from one sample in a study of PD-1 blockade in mismatch repair-deficient tumors. Libraries were prepared by immunoSEQ multiplex PCR; TCRdb keeps only in-frame clonotypes and omits some of them. This table holds around 50,000 clones, roughly 80% found once. The source material was peripheral blood, sampled 4 weeks after starting pembrolizumab. Receptors were obtained from an adult with mismatch repair-deficient cancer.

This chain uses TRBV6-5 with TRBJ2-7; D possibly corresponds to TRBD1 (5 bases). The CDR3 spans 14 residues. V was trimmed by 6 bases and J by 3 bases, leaving 15 bases between them. Germline CDR1 MNHEY, CDR2 SVGAGI. The CDR3 loop is CASSPTVINYEQYF. CDR3 bases: TGTGCCAGCAGCCCGACAGTGATAAACTACGAGCAGTACTTC.

This chain connects TRBV5-6 to TRBJ2-7; 7 positions match TRBD2. The germline V gene encodes CDR1 SGHDT and CDR2 YYEEEE. V dropped 4 bases and J dropped 3; count of bases not matched to a gene: 10. The CDR3 consists of 15 residues. The CDR3, as DNA: TGTGCCAGCAGCCCTACTGGCGGGAGCGTCTACGAGCAGTACTTC. As protein: CASSPTGGSVYEQYF.

The chain recombines TRBV19 with TRBJ1-1, with no clear D. V was shortened by 7 bases and J by 5 bases, with 8 bases between the two germline ends. Germline values: CDR1 LNHDA, CDR2 SQIVND (reference sequence). The CDR3 is 11 residues long. CDR3: CASTAGTEAFF. The CDR3 coding sequence is TGTGCCAGTACCGCGGGAACTGAAGCTTTCTTT.

The rearrangement uses TRBV6-5 and TRBJ2-1; D is unclear. Per the germline V gene, CDR1 is MNHEY and CDR2 is SVGAGI. The CDR3 totals 14 residues. Trimming stripped 0 bases from V and 8 bases from J, with 11 bases between. In nucleotides, the CDR3 is TGTGCCAGCAGTTACTCGTATGGTAGGGATGAGCAGTTCTTC. It yields the protein CASSYSYGRDEQFF.

This chain joins TRBV4-3 and TRBJ1-1, with D uncertain. Germline lookup yields CDR1 LGHNA and CDR2 YSLEER. This CDR3 spans 13 amino acids. V was trimmed by 3 bases and J by 1 base, leaving 6 bases between them. The CDR3 loop reads CASSQERNTEAFF. DNA of the CDR3: TGCGCCAGCAGCCAGGAAAGGAACACTGAAGCTTTCTTT.

In this sample, this clone turned up once. The rearrangement joins TRBV6-6 to TRBJ2-7, with 9 bases identical to TRBD2. This CDR3 has 15 amino acids. The V gene end was trimmed by 8 bases and the J gene end by 2 bases; junction bases not matched to a gene: 10. Germline assignment: CDR1 MNHNY and CDR2 SVGAGI (reference sequence). The CDR3 loop reads CASGPGLAKAYEQYF. As DNA, the CDR3 is TGTGCCAGCGGGCCGGGACTAGCTAAAGCCTACGAGCAGTACTTC.

The rearrangement uses TRBV9 and TRBJ2-2; maybe TRBD1 (6 bases). The CDR3 has 17 amino acids. Germline lookup yields CDR1 SGDLS and CDR2 YYNGEE. V gave up 1 base and J gave up 4 bases, with 17 bases separating them. The CDR3 region has the DNA TGTGCCAGCAGCGTAAGGATCGACACAGGGCCCACCGGGGAGCTGTTTTTT. Protein product: CASSVRIDTGPTGELFF.

This clone occurred once. The V and J genes are TRBV6-1 and TRBJ2-5; 7 bases map to TRBD2. The CDR3 runs 13 residues. V lost 5 bases to trimming and J lost 5 bases; unmatched junction nucleotides: 5. From germline, CDR1 is MNHNS and CDR2 SASEGT. The CDR3, as DNA: TGTGCCAGCAGTTGGGCGGGAGAGGAGACCCAGTACTTC. This sequence encodes CASSWAGEETQYF.

V gene TRBV12-5 combines with J gene TRBJ2-3; 11 bases map to TRBD2. The CDR3 loop spans 18 amino acids. Looked up from germline, CDR1 is LGHNT and CDR2 is FRNRAP. Trimming took 1 base from V and 2 from J; bases not matched to a gene: 8. CDR3 DNA: TGTGCTAGTGGTTTGGGTCTAGCGGGAGGTTGGGCCACAGATACGCAGTATTTT. Encoded protein: CASGLGLAGGWATDTQYF.

V and J are TRBV7-3 and TRBJ2-3; TRBD2 might be the D (6 bases). CDR1 SGHTA and CDR2 FQGTGA come from the germline V gene. Trimming removed 3 bases at V and 6 bases at J, with 13 bases between. The CDR3 has 14 amino acids. Here the CDR3 DNA reads TGTGCCAGCAGCTTGTTGACCCGGGAGGATACGCAGTATTTT. Amino acids: CASSLLTREDTQYF.